The 21 T cell receptor beta chains reported below all come from one sample, sequenced in a study of a mutant IDH1 vaccine in newly diagnosed glioma. These receptors lack a known antigen. Time point of the sample: week 11, during vaccination. Doses consisted of 300 ug of mutant IDH1 20-mer peptide each, paired with topical imiquimod. Sequencing was performed with immunoSEQ multiplex PCR; in TCRdb, only in-frame clones are kept and a portion is missing. The sample records around 60,000 clones, roughly 90% being singletons. The sequencing used PBMCs, collected from a glioma patient whose treatment included an IDH1 peptide vaccine. Receptor source: a man aged 35-49 years with glioma.

The J gene is TRBJ2-1, the V gene TRBV7-8; 10 bases line up with TRBD1. The length of the CDR3 is 15 residues. Losses at the gene ends were 5 bases for V and 8 bases for J; bases not matched to a gene: 9. Germline V gene data show CDR1 as SGHVS and CDR2 as FQNEAQ. CDR3 in amino acids: CASSLDRGRRDEQFF. The CDR3 DNA reads as TGTGCCAGCAGCCTAGACAGGGGGCGACGGGATGAGCAGTTCTTC. Filled out from reference TRBV7-8 and TRBJ2-1, the complete variable domain reads GAGVSQSPRYKVAKRGQDVALRCDPISGHVSLFWYQQALGQGPEFLTYFQNEAQLDKSGLPSDRFFAERPEGSVSTLKIQRTQQEDSAVYLCASSLDRGRRDEQFFGPGTRLTVL.

V is TRBV15 and J is TRBJ2-1, with unresolved D. V was pared by 5 bases and J by 5 bases, with 16 bases between. CDR1 LNHNV and CDR2 YYDKDF come from the germline V gene (reference sequence). This CDR3 has 15 amino acids. The CDR3 nucleotides read TGTGCCACCAGCTTCTCGGGTGTACGGGACAATGAGCAGTTCTTC. It translates to CATSFSGVRDNEQFF.

The V call is TRBV15, the J call TRBJ1-5; D unclear. Trimming took off 4 bases at V and 9 bases at J, with 13 bases between the two ends. CDR3 length equals 13 residues. CDR1 is LNHNV and CDR2 is YYDKDF in the germline V gene (reference sequence). CDR3 sequence reads: CATSKDQGRPQHF. CDR3 DNA: TGTGCCACCAGCAAGGATCAAGGGCGGCCCCAGCATTTT. Based on the CDR3 plus reference TRBV15 and TRBJ1-5, the full variable domain is DAMVIQNPRYQVTQFGKPVTLSCSQTLNHNVMYWYQQKSSQAPKLLFHYYDKDFNNEADTPDNFQSRRPNTSFCFLDIRSPGLGDTAMYLCATSKDQGRPQHFGDGTRLSIL.

CDR3 in amino acids: CASSGYRLEGYGYTF. The CDR3 nucleotides are TGTGCCAGCAGTGGATACAGGCTAGAGGGCTATGGCTACACCTTC. V and J are TRBV25-1 and TRBJ1-2; a possible D gene is TRBD1 (5 bases). Germline CDR1 and CDR2: MGHDK and SYGVNS. V lost 4 bases and J lost 4, with 16 bases in between. This CDR3 has 15 amino acids.

The chain joins TRBV20-1 to TRBJ2-7; the match to TRBD1 covers 8 bases. V lost 5 bases to trimming and J lost 11 bases; unmatched junction nucleotides: 8. CDR3 size: 11 residues. Germline V CDR1 and CDR2: DFQATT, SNEGSKA (reference sequence). The CDR3 spells CSAQAGGAKYF. The CDR3 DNA sequence: TGCAGTGCTCAGGCAGGGGGCGCTAAGTACTTC.

The genes are TRBV9 and TRBJ2-7, with D perhaps being TRBD1 or TRBD2 (5 bases each). This CDR3 contains 14 residues. The germline gives CDR1 SGDLS, CDR2 YYNGEE. Between the trimmed V and J ends, which lost 4 bases and 0 bases, there was a span of 11 bases. The chain's CDR3 is CASSPRDGSYEQYF. DNA for the CDR3: TGTGCCAGCAGCCCCCGGGACGGCTCCTACGAGCAGTACTTC. Together with reference TRBV9 and TRBJ2-7, the CDR3 gives the full variable domain: DSGVTQTPKHLITATGQRVTLRCSPRSGDLSVYWYQQSLDQGLQFLIQYYNGEERAKGNILERFSAQQFPDLHSELNLSSLELGDSALYFCASSPRDGSYEQYFGPGTRLTVT.

This chain uses TRBV29-1 with TRBJ2-5, with 14 bases matching TRBD2. The CDR3 covers 18 residues. V gave up 7 bases and J gave up 5 bases; unmatched junction bases: 18. Germline V lookup: CDR1 SQVTM, CDR2 ANQGSEA. CDR3 in DNA: TGCAGCGCCGAAGGACTAGCGGGGGGTTCCATCTGGGTGGAGACCCAGTACTTC. Its translation: CSAEGLAGGSIWVETQYF.

This sequence joins TRBV4-1 and TRBJ1-2; D gene ambiguous. V shed 0 bases and J shed 8 bases, with 16 bases lying between them. The germline V gene encodes CDR1 MGHRA and CDR2 YSYEKL. CDR3 length: 15 residues. The CDR3 DNA reads as TGCGCCAGCAGCCAAGAAGACGAACTCCCCTTAGGCTACACCTTC. It is translated as CASSQEDELPLGYTF.

The J gene is TRBJ2-2, the V gene TRBV7-2; 9 nucleotides align to TRBD1. The CDR3 runs 14 residues. From germline, CDR1 is SGHTA and CDR2 FQGNSA. After removal of 6 bases from V and 6 bases from J, the junction contained 5 bases not matched to a gene. This chain's CDR3 is CASRTQGASGELFF. As DNA, the CDR3 is TGTGCCAGCAGAACACAGGGGGCTTCCGGGGAGCTGTTTTTT.

The chain carries TRBV27 and TRBJ1-1, with 9 positions matching TRBD1. The trim removed 11 bases at V and 1 base at J, leaving 8 bases unmatched. CDR1 and CDR2 from the germline V gene are MNHEY and SMNVEV (reference sequence). The CDR3 length is 14 residues. In DNA form, the CDR3 reads TGTGCCGTATTCCGGGGACAGGGGAACACTGAAGCTTTCTTT. It translates to CAVFRGQGNTEAFF.

J is TRBJ2-7 and V is TRBV5-1; D is tentatively TRBD1 or TRBD2 (5 bases each). The ends were cut back, 4 bases at V and 4 bases at J, with 12 bases in the middle. The CDR3 covers 13 residues. Germline lookup yields CDR1 SGHRS and CDR2 YFSETQ. The CDR3 DNA follows: TGCGCCAGCAGCCGGGACGGAGGATACGAGCAGTACTTC. Its protein is CASSRDGGYEQYF.

The rearrangement links TRBV5-1 to TRBJ2-1, with D unclear. With 7 bases removed from V and 1 base from J, the gap between germline ends came to 9 bases. Germline CDR1 is SGHRS and CDR2 is YFSETQ. The CDR3 is 13 residues long. The CDR3 is CASGTQSYNEQFF. CDR3 coding DNA: TGCGCCAGCGGAACCCAGTCCTACAATGAGCAGTTCTTC.

The chain carries TRBV27 and TRBJ2-7; perhaps TRBD1 as D (6 bases). Germline V gene data show CDR1 as MNHEY and CDR2 as SMNVEV (reference sequence). Deletions cut 5 bases from V and 3 bases from J, with 11 bases between. The CDR3 runs to 13 residues. CDR3 nucleotide sequence: TGTGCCAGCAGTGGGGCAGGGGACTACGAGCAGTACGTC. It translates to CASSGAGDYEQYV.

The chain recombines TRBV7-4 with TRBJ2-7; D possibly corresponds to TRBD1 (7 bases). V dropped 6 bases and J dropped 12 bases, with 12 bases sitting between them. The CDR3 sequence is 10 residues long. CDR1 SGHVT and CDR2 SQSDAQ come from the germline V gene. CDR3 bases: TGTGCCAGCAGTCAGGGGGGATTGTACGTC. Translated, it gives CASSQGGLYV.

The J gene is TRBJ2-2, the V gene TRBV5-4; D remains unclear. CDR1 and CDR2 (germline): SGHNT, YYREEE (reference sequence). The CDR3 has 14 residues. V gave up 4 bases and J gave up 2 bases, with 9 bases separating them. CDR3 in amino acids: CASSPGINTGELFF. CDR3 DNA sequence: TGTGCCAGCAGCCCCGGAATAAACACCGGGGAGCTGTTTTTT.

The table lists this clone with a count of one. The chain combines TRBV2 with TRBJ2-3; 8 bases line up with TRBD1. V lost 5 bases and J lost 2; bases outside the gene matches: 6. From germline, CDR1 is SNHLY and CDR2 FYNNEI. The CDR3 spans 15 residues. CDR3 nucleotides: TGTGCCAGCAGTTACGGACAGGGCGTCACAGATACGCAGTATTTT. Translation gives CASSYGQGVTDTQYF.

This sequence joins TRBV7-6 and TRBJ1-1, with D unresolved. Germline CDR1 reads SGHVS; CDR2 reads FNYEAQ. V lost 3 bases to trimming and J lost 5 bases, with 19 bases between them. The CDR3 runs 16 residues. CDR3 nucleotides: TGTGCCAGCAGCTTCGGCCTCATACCGACCCAAACTGAAGCTTTCTTT. It encodes CASSFGLIPTQTEAFF.

The V call is TRBV27, the J call TRBJ2-5, with TRBD1 matching 8 bases. Per the germline V gene, CDR1 is MNHEY and CDR2 is SMNVEV (reference sequence). Germline trimming cut 6 bases from V and 4 bases from J; bases unmatched to any gene: 4. The CDR3 is made up of 13 amino acids. The CDR3 DNA reads TGTGCCAGCAGGACAGGGGATGGAGAGACCCAGTACTTC. Protein sequence: CASRTGDGETQYF.

The V call is TRBV19, the J call TRBJ1-5; TRBD1 agrees at 12 bases. The CDR3 spans 16 residues. Looked up from germline, CDR1 is LNHDA and CDR2 is SQIVND (reference sequence). V gave up 7 bases and J gave up 7 bases; unmatched junction bases: 11. CDR3 sequence (DNA): TGTGCCAGTACCGATGGGACAGGGGGCATTAACCAGCCCCAGCATTTT. Translated, it gives CASTDGTGGINQPQHF. Supplemented by reference TRBV19 and TRBJ1-5, the full variable domain reads DGGITQSPKYLFRKEGQNVTLSCEQNLNHDAMYWYRQDPGQGLRLIYYSQIVNDFQKGDIAEGYSVSREKKESFPLTVTSAQKNPTAFYLCASTDGTGGINQPQHFGDGTRLSIL.

This clone was seen once. For the CDR3, the DNA is TGTGCCAGCACCTCACCCCCCGGACAGGGGTCCTACAATGAGCAGTTCTTC. It encodes CASTSPPGQGSYNEQFF. The chain is built from TRBV5-4 and TRBJ2-1; 9 positions match TRBD1. The trim removed 6 bases at V and 1 base at J, leaving 11 bases unmatched. Per germline, CDR1 SGHNT and CDR2 YYREEE (reference sequence). The CDR3 length is 17 residues.

V usage is TRBV6-5 and J usage is TRBJ2-7, with D perhaps matching TRBD2 (5 bases). V lost 5 bases and J lost 2, with 10 bases in between. There are 13 residues in the CDR3. Germline CDR1 is MNHEY and CDR2 is SVGAGI. The CDR3 sequence is CASSRAGAYEQYV. In DNA, the CDR3 is TGTGCCAGCAGTCGAGCCGGGGCCTACGAGCAGTACGTC.